The 3 T cell receptor beta chains below come from one sample, sequenced in a study of OX40 agonist ivuxolimab in advanced cancers. The protocol was immunoSEQ multiplex PCR, while the TCRdb copy is restricted to in-frame clones and leaves out a portion. The table lists around 50,000 clones, around nine tenths of them singletons. The sample in question was CD4+ or CD8+ T cells sorted from blood, obtained in a trial of the OX40 agonist ivuxolimab. All receptors derive from an adult with an advanced solid tumor such as melanoma, head and neck, liver or kidney cancer.

This clone turned up a few times. V usage is TRBV30 and J usage is TRBJ1-2; TRBD1 matches 8 bases. CDR3 length: 13 amino acids. The J segment lost 2 bases and the V segment lost 5 bases, leaving 4 bases of the junction unmatched. Germline CDR1 reads GTSNPN; CDR2 reads SVGIG (reference sequence). The CDR3 protein is CAWGTGLNYGYTF. DNA of the CDR3: TGTGCCTGGGGGACAGGCCTAAACTATGGCTACACCTTC.

The chain joins TRBV5-4 to TRBJ1-3; a weak D match, TRBD1 (6 bases). V lost 3 bases and J 3 bases, leaving 16 bases between the germline ends. Germline loops: CDR1 SGHNT, CDR2 YYREEE (reference sequence). The CDR3 sequence is 16 residues long. The CDR3 nucleotides read TGTGCCAGCAGCTATGAACGGGGGGACAATGGAAACACCATATATTTT. Translation: CASSYERGDNGNTIYF. The complete variable domain, with remaining parts taken from reference TRBV5-4 and TRBJ1-3, reads ETGVTQSPTHLIKTRGQQVTLRCSSQSGHNTVSWYQQALGQGPQFIFQYYREEENGRGNFPPRFSGLQFPNYSSELNVNALELDDSALYLCASSYERGDNGNTIYFGEGSWLTVV.

This rearrangement joins TRBV27 to TRBJ2-5; unclear D gene. V was trimmed by 9 bases and J by 0 bases, leaving 11 bases between them. CDR3 length: 13 amino acids. Germline V CDR1 and CDR2: MNHEY, SMNVEV (reference sequence). This CDR3 is CASHEADQETQYF. In DNA, the CDR3 is TGTGCCAGTCACGAGGCAGACCAAGAGACCCAGTACTTC.